The 13 T cell receptor beta chains listed next were all sequenced from one sample in a study of cytomegalovirus exposure and HLA in healthy donors (dated by TCRdb to about 2017). Receptor amplification or capture employed the immunoSEQ multiplex PCR assay. A mixture of 60 forward primers for TCR Vbeta segments and 13 reverse primers for TCR Jbeta segments was used in the multiplex PCR. In its TCRdb copy, this immuneACCESS table keeps in-frame sequences only and misses some clones. Where compared with another copy, unresolved V genes explain less than half of these, and the others have no known cause. In all, the sample holds over 150,000 clones, and around 70% of those were seen once. 2.9% of the sample goes to the ten largest clones. The sequencing sample was made of PBMCs. These receptors were obtained from a male donor in good health and CMV-seronegative.

This clone was observed a few times. J is TRBJ2-2 and V is TRBV9; D ambiguous. V shed 0 bases and J shed 0 bases, with 9 bases lying between them. CDR3 length: 16 amino acids. Germline CDR1 SGDLS, CDR2 YYNGEE. CDR3 DNA: TGTGCCAGCAGCGTAGGAGTAGCTGCGAACACCGGGGAGCTGTTTTTT. This sequence encodes CASSVGVAANTGELFF.

The chain carries TRBV7-2 and TRBJ1-2; a weak D match, TRBD1 (6 bases). The germline V gene has CDR1 SGHTA and CDR2 FQGNSA. Trimming stripped 5 bases from V and 3 bases from J, with 16 bases between. This CDR3 comprises 15 residues. In DNA form, the CDR3 reads TGTGCCAGCAGCCCAGGGGCCTCGTGGGACTATGGCTACACCTTC. It specifies CASSPGASWDYGYTF.

The chain links TRBV30 to TRBJ2-1; TRBD2 matches at 10 bases. Per germline, CDR1 GTSNPN and CDR2 SVGIG (reference sequence). The CDR3 covers 15 residues. The J segment lost 8 bases and the V segment lost 4 bases, leaving 11 bases of the junction unmatched. CDR3 sequence: CAWNKRGGVIHEQFF. CDR3 bases: TGTGCCTGGAACAAGCGGGGGGGGGTTATACATGAGCAGTTCTTC.

The chain couples TRBV7-2 to TRBJ2-1; 11 nucleotides agree with TRBD2. This CDR3 is built from 15 residues. The J segment lost 9 bases and the V segment lost 3 bases, leaving 7 bases of the junction unmatched. The germline CDR1 and CDR2 sequences are SGHTA and FQGNSA. CDR3 nucleotides: TGTGCCAGCAGCTTTCTAGCGGGAGGATCGGGTGAGCAGTTCTTC. This sequence encodes CASSFLAGGSGEQFF.

The chain uses TRBV6-1 and TRBJ2-7, with TRBD1 identical over 8 bases. There are 13 residues in the CDR3. The ends lost 7 bases at V and 3 bases at J; junction bases unmatched: 5. Germline assignment: CDR1 MNHNS and CDR2 SASEGT. The CDR3 DNA is TGTGCCAGCAAACCTGGACAGGGCTACGAGCAGTACTTC. Translation gives CASKPGQGYEQYF.

V and J are TRBV30 and TRBJ1-1; 7 nucleotides line up with TRBD1. There are 20 residues in the CDR3. Germline assignment: CDR1 GTSNPN and CDR2 SVGIG (reference sequence). J was trimmed by 0 bases and V by 0 bases; bases with no gene match: 19. The CDR3 DNA follows: TGTGCCTGGAGTGTGTTCGCTAGGGGGCAAGAGGGAACCATGAACACTGAAGCTTTCTTT. Its protein is CAWSVFARGQEGTMNTEAFF.

This sequence joins TRBV6-1 and TRBJ2-5; D is perhaps TRBD1 (6 bases). V was clipped by 7 bases and J by 4 bases, with 19 bases between them. CDR3 length equals 15 residues. Germline CDR1 reads MNHNS; CDR2 reads SASEGT. The CDR3: CASILGPGERETQYF. CDR3 nucleotide sequence: TGTGCCAGCATCTTGGGGCCAGGGGAGAGAGAGACCCAGTACTTC.

The chain is built from TRBV20-1 and TRBJ2-1; D ambiguous. Trimming left V 6 bases short and J 8 bases short, with 8 bases between. The length of the CDR3 is 10 residues. Germline-derived CDR1 and CDR2 are DFQATT and SNEGSKA (reference sequence). Written as DNA, the CDR3 is TGCAGTGCAATAAATTATGAGCAGTTCTTC. It encodes CSAINYEQFF.

J is TRBJ1-2 and V is TRBV25-1; no definite D call. The CDR3 extends over 15 amino acids. V gave up 4 bases and J gave up 7 bases, with 19 bases separating them. Per germline, CDR1 MGHDK and CDR2 SYGVNS. The DNA of the CDR3 is TGTGCCAGCAGTGCCCTTTATGGCCGTCTAGGTGGCTACACCTTC. Translation gives CASSALYGRLGGYTF.

Note on this clone: A junction boundary mismatches the germline segment, possibly from a read error. This chain links TRBV19 with TRBJ1-5; unclear D gene. This CDR3 has 15 amino acids. Germline CDR1 is LNHDA and CDR2 is SQIVND (reference sequence). For the CDR3, the DNA is TGTGCCAGTAGTTGGCAGGTAGGTAGCGATCAGCCCCAGCATTTT. As protein: CASSWQVGSDQPQHF.

V and J are TRBV6-1 and TRBJ1-5, with TRBD1 identical over 7 bases. The V gene end was trimmed by 8 bases and the J gene end by 3 bases; junction bases not matched to a gene: 7. Germline V gene lookup returns CDR1 MNHNS and CDR2 SASEGT. The CDR3 runs to 14 residues. The CDR3: CASLGDSNNQPQHF. Here the CDR3 DNA reads TGTGCCAGCCTTGGGGACAGCAACAATCAGCCCCAGCATTTT.

This chain connects TRBV5-1 to TRBJ2-5; 10 bases are a match to TRBD1. The CDR3 spans 15 residues. Germline CDR1 SGHRS, CDR2 YFSETQ. The junction had 5 bases not matched to a gene; V was cut back by 4 bases and J by 2 bases. The CDR3 reads CASSPGTGDQETQYF. The DNA of the CDR3 is TGCGCCAGCAGCCCCGGGACAGGGGATCAAGAGACCCAGTACTTC.

With regard to this clone: Other nucleotide sequences from this sample produce the same CDR3. The chain is built from TRBV6-5 and TRBJ1-5; D may be TRBD1 (6 bases). The V gene lost 4 bases and the J gene lost 4 bases, with 8 bases spanning the gap. This CDR3 comprises 13 residues. The germline CDR1 and CDR2 sequences are MNHEY and SVGAGI. CDR3 sequence reads: CASSLQGNQPQHF. For the CDR3, the DNA is TGTGCCAGCAGTTTACAGGGAAATCAGCCCCAGCATTTT.